This TCR beta chain was recorded in a study of cytomegalovirus exposure and HLA in healthy donors. Study results and limitations: Most of the TCR beta V segments (in an earlier analysis) were productive either about 87% or about 30% of the time. One variant, a missense change in DCLRE1C, was linked in a later analysis to TCR beta V- and J-gene trimming. It has been reported that TCR beta sequences accurately predicted the HLA-A and HLA-B alleles of most subjects.

In the PCR, 60 Vbeta and 13 Jbeta primers were used. Under the authors' procedure: Later, 80 million or so unique TCR beta chains were counted in an analysis, and about 10 million of them were shared. The protocol was immunoSEQ multiplex PCR, while the TCRdb copy is restricted to in-frame clones and leaves out a portion. V, J and clone size were drawn from that table, and D and trimming were deduced from the DNA. The sample lists 180,000 or so clones; about 82% were seen once. This clone appeared a few times. Its antigen is as yet unknown. This CDR3 is built from 16 residues. Trimming removed 4 bases from V and 4 bases from J, with 20 bases in between. Germline CDR1 and CDR2: SGDLS and YYNGEE.

Specimen: PBMCs. The sequence came from a man aged 18 to 29 in good health and CMV-seronegative. The chain links TRBV9 to TRBJ1-2, with D possibly being TRBD1 (5 bases). DNA of the CDR3: TGTGCCAGCAGCACCACCGGAGGGAGGGGCTTCTATGGCTACACCTTC. The encoded protein is CASSTTGGRGFYGYTF.